The 23 T cell receptor beta chains below all came from one sample that was sequenced in a study of T cells in Graves' hyperthyroidism and ophthalmopathy. TCR beta CDR3 sequences were amplified from RNA transcripts. The HTBI primer set was used in a first-round RT-PCR of the TCR CDR3. MiXCR, applied by TCRdb to the multiplex PCR reads, yields one record per CDR3 protein. The profile shows about 180,000 distinct CDR3 sequences, over 8% of them singletons. Sequenced sample: blood. Every receptor here comes from a woman aged 18-29 years with Graves' hyperthyroidism that later progressed to Graves' ophthalmopathy.

The gene calls are TRBV10-1 and TRBJ2-1; either TRBD1 or TRBD2 may fit D (6 bases each). The CDR3 spans 15 residues. Germline CDR1 and CDR2: WNHNN and SYGVQD (reference sequence). V was shortened by 1 base and J by 7 bases, with 14 bases between the two germline ends. The CDR3 spells CASSELEGDVNEQFF. DNA for the CDR3: TGCGCCAGCAGTGAGTTGGAGGGGGACGTTAATGAGCAGTTCTTC.

This clonotype has ten or more counts. The chain employs TRBV30 and TRBJ1-2; TRBD1 agrees at 8 bases. There are 15 residues in the CDR3. Unmatched junction bases numbered 10, after V lost 0 bases and J lost 7 bases. Germline V gene lookup returns CDR1 GTSNPN and CDR2 SVGIG (reference sequence). The CDR3 protein is CAWSVSGGTVRGYTF. DNA of the CDR3: TGTGCCTGGAGTGTGTCAGGGGGCACTGTTCGTGGCTACACCTTC.

This clonotype was recorded many times. The chain couples TRBV7-6 to TRBJ2-1; D gene uncertain. The germline V gene has CDR1 SGHVS and CDR2 FNYEAQ. CDR3 length: 14 amino acids. V lost 7 bases and J 7 bases, leaving 17 bases between the germline ends. CDR3 bases: TGTGCCAGCATTGAGGTCTCCCCTGGGAATGAGCAGTTCTTC. Its translation: CASIEVSPGNEQFF.

This clonotype was recorded at least ten times. The rearrangement joins TRBV7-6 to TRBJ2-3; 9 positions agree with TRBD2. The ends lost 0 bases at V and 0 bases at J; junction bases unmatched: 4. CDR1 SGHVS and CDR2 FNYEAQ come from the germline V gene. The CDR3 runs 17 residues. The CDR3 protein is CASSLALAGASTDTQYF. The CDR3 DNA follows: TGTGCCAGCAGCTTAGCTTTAGCGGGGGCCAGCACAGATACGCAGTATTTT. Full variable domain (outside the CDR3, taken from reference TRBV7-6 and TRBJ2-3): GAGVSQSPRYKVTKRGQDVALRCDPISGHVSLYWYRQALGQGPEFLTYFNYEAQQDKSGLPNDRFSAERPEGSISTLTIQRTEQRDSAMYRCASSLALAGASTDTQYFGPGTRLTVL.

In this sample, this clonotype turned up many times. V is TRBV18 and J is TRBJ2-3, with 10 positions matching TRBD2. J gave up 5 bases and V 5 bases, and 4 bases lay outside the gene matches. Looked up from germline, CDR1 is KGHSH and CDR2 is LQKENI. The CDR3 runs 14 residues. The CDR3 region is CASSWASGGDTQYF. In DNA, the CDR3 is TGTGCCAGCTCATGGGCTAGCGGGGGAGATACGCAGTATTTT.

In its sample, this clonotype was seen a few times. This sequence joins TRBV20-1 and TRBJ2-1; TRBD2 aligns across 9 bases. The CDR3 runs to 14 residues. The J segment lost 5 bases and the V segment lost 6 bases, leaving 8 bases of the junction unmatched. Germline V lookup: CDR1 DFQATT, CDR2 SNEGSKA (reference sequence). In DNA form, the CDR3 reads TGCAGTGCCCGTAGGCCTAGCGGGAACAATGAGCAGTTCTTC. Protein sequence: CSARRPSGNNEQFF.

The table lists this clonotype with many counts. The gene calls are TRBV12-3 or TRBV12-4 and TRBJ2-7, with D possibly matching TRBD1 (6 bases). V was clipped by 3 bases and J by 1 base, with 10 bases between them. The CDR3 runs 14 residues. The DNA of the CDR3 is TGTGCCAGCAGTTTTGGGGGCGGATCCTACGAGCAGTACTTC. It is translated as CASSFGGGSYEQYF.

The sample holds many counts of this clonotype. This chain connects TRBV11-3 to TRBJ2-7; 9 nucleotides line up with TRBD2. Losses at the gene ends were 5 bases for V and 6 bases for J; bases not matched to a gene: 8. The germline V gene encodes CDR1 SGHNT and CDR2 YENEEA. CDR3 length: 14 amino acids. The CDR3 nucleotides read TGTGCCAGCAGCAAGGGACTAGCTGCCGGCGAGCAGTACTTC. Its protein is CASSKGLAAGEQYF.

This clonotype was seen a few times. This chain links TRBV19 with TRBJ2-7; D remains unclear. The CDR3 is 12 residues long. The V and J ends lost 5 bases and 3 bases respectively, with 8 bases between them. Germline V CDR1 and CDR2: LNHDA, SQIVND (reference sequence). The CDR3 DNA is TGTGCCAGTAGTCCCGAAGGCTACGAGCAGTACTTC. Its translation: CASSPEGYEQYF.

This clonotype occurred a few times. The chain is built from TRBV4-1 and TRBJ1-4; D is unclear. The V and J ends lost 2 bases and 4 bases respectively, with 8 bases between them. Germline CDR1 is MGHRA and CDR2 is YSYEKL. The CDR3 length is 14 residues. The CDR3 DNA is TGCGCCAGCAGCCAAATTCTCCTTAATGAAAAACTGTTTTTT. It is translated as CASSQILLNEKLFF.

There are a few counts of this clonotype. A read error may be the cause here, since a much bigger clone is one base away. As the CDR3 is not closed by the conserved phenylalanine or tryptophan, this likely results from a read error. The V and J genes are TRBV27 and TRBJ2-5; the D is unclear. The CDR3 runs 15 residues. V was cut by 4 bases and J by 7 bases, with 19 bases left in between. Germline V lookup: CDR1 MNHEY, CDR2 SMNVEV (reference sequence). In DNA form, the CDR3 reads TGTGCCAGCAGTTCCCTGTCCGGACGAATAGGGACCCAGTACCTC. The encoded protein is CASSSLSGRIGTQYL.

In its sample, this clonotype was seen many times. The CDR3 nucleotides are TGTGCCAGCAGCCTGGGTGGATTCGGGACCGTGGGTCATGCGTCCTTGAACACTGAAGCTTTCTTT. Encoded protein: CASSLGGFGTVGHASLNTEAFF. The rearrangement joins TRBV7-9 to TRBJ1-1, with D possibly being TRBD1 (5 bases). Per germline, CDR1 SEHNR and CDR2 FQNEAQ (reference sequence). Trimming removed 5 bases at V and 0 bases at J, with 34 bases between. The CDR3 contains 22 residues. Full variable domain (remainder filled in from reference TRBV7-9 and TRBJ1-1): DTGVSQNPRHKITKRGQNVTFRCDPISEHNRLYWYRQTLGQGPEFLTYFQNEAQLEKSRLLSDRFSAERPKGSFSTLEIQRTEQGDSAMYLCASSLGGFGTVGHASLNTEAFFGQGTRLTVV.

This clonotype was seen repeatedly, ten times or more. V and J are TRBV2 and TRBJ2-3, with TRBD1 as a possible D gene (6 bases). CDR1 is SNHLY, CDR2 FYNNEI, per germline. The CDR3 totals 13 residues. Deletions cut 3 bases from V and 9 bases from J, with 13 bases between. For the CDR3, the DNA is TGTGCCAGCAGTGAGGTGTCAGGGGTAACGCAGTATTTT. Translating gives CASSEVSGVTQYF. The full variable domain, completed using reference TRBV2 and TRBJ2-3, is EPEVTQTPSHQVTQMGQEVILRCVPISNHLYFYWYRQILGQKVEFLVSFYNNEISEKSEIFDDQFSVERPDGSNFTLKIRSTKLEDSAMYFCASSEVSGVTQYFGPGTRLTVL.

The sample holds many counts of this clonotype. This chain connects TRBV20-1 to TRBJ2-1, with a possible D match to TRBD2 (6 bases). CDR3 length: 17 amino acids. Germline CDR1 and CDR2: DFQATT and SNEGSKA (reference sequence). Deletions cut 0 bases from V and 0 bases from J, with 15 bases between. The CDR3 DNA reads TGCAGTGCTAGAGATGTAGGCGGGGCGCCCTCCTACAATGAGCAGTTCTTC. Protein product: CSARDVGGAPSYNEQFF.

Note on this clonotype: A much larger clone lies one base from this, so it may be a read error. This chain joins TRBV7-9 and TRBJ2-2, with D maybe TRBD2 (5 bases). The V end was cut by 1 base, the J end by 0 bases, with 12 bases between. Germline V gene lookup returns CDR1 SEHNR and CDR2 FQNEAQ (reference sequence). CDR3 length equals 17 residues. In DNA form, the CDR3 reads TGTGCCAGCAGCTTAGTGGACTTTGTGGCGAACACCGGGGAGCTGTTTTTT. Protein: CASSLVDFVANTGELFF. Full variable domain (remainder filled in from reference TRBV7-9 and TRBJ2-2): DTGVSQNPRHKITKRGQNVTFRCDPISEHNRLYWYRQTLGQGPEFLTYFQNEAQLEKSRLLSDRFSAERPKGSFSTLEIQRTEQGDSAMYLCASSLVDFVANTGELFFGEGSRLTVL.

In its sample, this clonotype was seen a few times. The V call is TRBV4-1, the J call TRBJ1-6, with D unclear. Between the trimmed V and J ends, which lost 1 base and 0 bases, there was a span of 10 bases. The germline gives CDR1 MGHRA, CDR2 YSYEKL. The CDR3 is made up of 17 amino acids. The CDR3: CASSQGAVSSYNSPLHF. CDR3 DNA sequence: TGCGCCAGCAGCCAAGGGGCAGTGAGCTCCTATAATTCACCCCTCCACTTT.

Many counts were recorded for this clonotype. The chain couples TRBV5-5 to TRBJ2-7; perhaps TRBD2 as D (5 bases). With 0 bases removed from V and 6 bases from J, the gap between germline ends came to 7 bases. The germline V gene has CDR1 SGHKS and CDR2 YYEKEE (reference sequence). The CDR3 runs to 12 residues. CDR3 amino acids: CASSLGSGEQYF. The CDR3 nucleotides read TGTGCCAGCAGCTTGGGCAGCGGCGAGCAGTACTTC.

This clonotype was detected many times. The rearrangement joins TRBV24-1 to TRBJ1-2; D remains ambiguous. This CDR3 is built from 15 residues. V was cut by 2 bases and J by 0 bases, with 9 bases left in between. The germline V gene has CDR1 KGHDR and CDR2 SFDVKD. The CDR3 reads CATSDSGLSNYGYTF. CDR3 sequence (DNA): TGTGCCACCAGTGATTCGGGATTATCTAACTATGGCTACACCTTC.

The chain joins TRBV5-6 to TRBJ2-7; D is perhaps TRBD2 (5 bases). CDR3 length: 15 residues. The germline V and J ends were trimmed by 0 bases and 3 bases, with 13 bases remaining between them. Germline V lookup: CDR1 SGHDT, CDR2 YYEEEE. Here the CDR3 reads CASSLAAGSFYEQYF. For the CDR3, the DNA is TGTGCCAGCAGCTTGGCGGCGGGCAGCTTCTACGAGCAGTACTTC. Full variable domain (outside the CDR3, taken from reference TRBV5-6 and TRBJ2-7): DAGVTQSPTHLIKTRGQQVTLRCSPKSGHDTVSWYQQALGQGPQFIFQYYEEEERQRGNFPDRFSGHQFPNYSSELNVNALLLGDSALYLCASSLAAGSFYEQYFGPGTRLTVT.

As concerns this clonotype: A read error may produce the germline difference seen at one junction end. The rearrangement uses TRBV5-6 and TRBJ2-7; no definite D call. The V gene's germline CDR1 is SGHDT and CDR2 YYEEEE. This CDR3 contains 11 residues. The CDR3 DNA reads as TGTGCCAGCAGCGGAAGTTACGGGCAGTACTTC. It specifies CASSGSYGQYF. The entire variable domain, with the rest obtained from reference TRBV5-6 and TRBJ2-7, is as follows: DAGVTQSPTHLIKTRGQQVTLRCSPKSGHDTVSWYQQALGQGPQFIFQYYEEEERQRGNFPDRFSGHQFPNYSSELNVNALLLGDSALYLCASSGSYGQYFGPGTRLTVT.

This clonotype was counted only a few times. With a much larger clone just one base away, this may be a read error. The chain employs TRBV5-1 and TRBJ2-6; 9 nucleotides agree with TRBD1. The CDR3 is 18 residues long. From germline, CDR1 is SGHRS and CDR2 YFSETQ. CDR3 protein: CASSGPGQGAVGANILTF. CDR3 sequence (DNA): TGCGCCAGCAGCGGACCGGGACAGGGCGCTGTTGGGGCCAACATCCTGACTTTC. Based on the CDR3 plus reference TRBV5-1 and TRBJ2-6, the full variable domain is KAGVTQTPRYLIKTRGQQVTLSCSPISGHRSVSWYQQTPGQGLQFLFEYFSETQRNKGNFPGRFSGRQFSNSRSEMNVSTLELGDSALYLCASSGPGQGAVGANILTFGAGSRLTVL.

At least ten counts were recorded for this clonotype. V gene TRBV7-3 combines with J gene TRBJ2-3; TRBD2 matches at 8 bases. The CDR3 totals 15 residues. Germline V gene sequence: CDR1 SGHTA, CDR2 FQGTGA. The J segment lost 2 bases and the V segment lost 5 bases, leaving 6 bases of the junction unmatched. The CDR3 region is CASSRGGGITDTQYF. The CDR3 DNA reads as TGTGCCAGCAGCCGGGGGGGAGGGATCACAGATACGCAGTATTTT.

The chain has TRBV4-2 and TRBJ1-6; TRBD1 matches at 7 bases. V was pared by 0 bases and J by 7 bases, with 6 bases of the junction left unmatched. CDR1 is LGHNA, CDR2 YNFKEQ, per germline. The CDR3 has 16 residues. The CDR3 DNA reads TGTGCCAGCAGCCAAGATGCGGACAGGATAAATTCACCCCTCCACTTT. Its protein is CASSQDADRINSPLHF.